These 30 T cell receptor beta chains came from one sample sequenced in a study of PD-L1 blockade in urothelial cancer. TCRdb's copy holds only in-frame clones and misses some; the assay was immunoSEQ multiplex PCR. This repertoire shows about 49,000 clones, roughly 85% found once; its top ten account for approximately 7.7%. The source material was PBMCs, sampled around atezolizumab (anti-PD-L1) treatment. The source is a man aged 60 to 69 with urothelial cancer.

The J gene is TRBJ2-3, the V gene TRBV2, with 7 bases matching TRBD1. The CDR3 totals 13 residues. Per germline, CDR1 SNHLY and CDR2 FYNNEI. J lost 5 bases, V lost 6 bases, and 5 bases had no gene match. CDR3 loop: CASRTGRRDTQYF. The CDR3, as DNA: TGTGCCAGCAGGACAGGGCGAAGAGATACGCAGTATTTT.

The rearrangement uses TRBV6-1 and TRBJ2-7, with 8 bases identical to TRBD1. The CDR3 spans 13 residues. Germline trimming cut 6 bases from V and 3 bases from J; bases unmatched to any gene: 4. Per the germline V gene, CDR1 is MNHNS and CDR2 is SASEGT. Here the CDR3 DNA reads TGTGCCAGCAGCAGACAGGGGAACTACGAGCAGTACTTC. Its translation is CASSRQGNYEQYF.

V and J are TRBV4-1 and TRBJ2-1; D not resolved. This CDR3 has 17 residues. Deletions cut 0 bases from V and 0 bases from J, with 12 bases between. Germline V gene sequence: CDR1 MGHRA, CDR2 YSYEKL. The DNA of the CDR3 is TGCGCCAGCAGCCAAGATCTTGGCGCAGGCTCCTACAATGAGCAGTTCTTC. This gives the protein CASSQDLGAGSYNEQFF.

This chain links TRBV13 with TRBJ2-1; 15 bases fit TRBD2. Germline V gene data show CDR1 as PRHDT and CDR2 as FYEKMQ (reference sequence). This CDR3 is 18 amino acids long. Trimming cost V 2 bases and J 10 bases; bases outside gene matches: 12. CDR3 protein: CASSLYMWGTSGGPEQFF. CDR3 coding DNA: TGTGCCAGCAGCTTATATATGTGGGGGACTAGCGGGGGGCCAGAGCAGTTCTTC.

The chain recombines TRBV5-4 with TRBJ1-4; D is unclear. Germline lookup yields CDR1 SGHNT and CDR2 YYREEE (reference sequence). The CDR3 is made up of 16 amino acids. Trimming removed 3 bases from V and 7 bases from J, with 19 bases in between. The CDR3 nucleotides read TGTGCCAGCAGCTCCCAAAAATCAGCGGTGGGTGAAAAACTGTTTTTT. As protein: CASSSQKSAVGEKLFF.

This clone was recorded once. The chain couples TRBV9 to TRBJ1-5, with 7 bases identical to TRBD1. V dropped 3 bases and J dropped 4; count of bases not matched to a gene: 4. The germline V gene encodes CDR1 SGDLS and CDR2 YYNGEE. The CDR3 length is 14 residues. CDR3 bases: TGTGCCAGCAGCGGCGGGACAGATAATCAGCCCCAGCATTTT. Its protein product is CASSGGTDNQPQHF.

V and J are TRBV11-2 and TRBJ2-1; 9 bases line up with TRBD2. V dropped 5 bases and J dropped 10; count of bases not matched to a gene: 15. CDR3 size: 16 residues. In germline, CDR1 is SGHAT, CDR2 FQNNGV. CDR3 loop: CASSPGLGGGALEQFF. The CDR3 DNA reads TGTGCCAGCAGCCCAGGTTTAGGCGGGGGGGCCTTGGAGCAGTTCTTC.

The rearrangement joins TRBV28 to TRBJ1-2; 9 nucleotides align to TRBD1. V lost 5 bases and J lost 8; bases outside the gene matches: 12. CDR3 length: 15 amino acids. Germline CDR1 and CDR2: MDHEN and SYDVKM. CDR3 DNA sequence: TGTGCCAGCAGTGTTGGGGGTACAGGGGGCGCCGGCTACACCTTC. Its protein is CASSVGGTGGAGYTF.

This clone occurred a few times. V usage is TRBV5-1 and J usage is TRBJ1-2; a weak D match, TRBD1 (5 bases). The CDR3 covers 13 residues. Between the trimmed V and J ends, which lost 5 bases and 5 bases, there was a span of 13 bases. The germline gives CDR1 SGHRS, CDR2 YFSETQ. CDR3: CASSSRAPYGYTF. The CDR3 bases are TGCGCCAGCAGTAGCAGGGCTCCGTATGGCTACACCTTC.

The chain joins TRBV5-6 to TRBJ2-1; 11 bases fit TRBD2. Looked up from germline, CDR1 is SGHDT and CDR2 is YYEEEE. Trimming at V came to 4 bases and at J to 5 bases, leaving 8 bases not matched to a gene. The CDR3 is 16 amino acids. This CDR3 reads CASSIMGLAVHNEQFF. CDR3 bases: TGTGCCAGCAGCATCATGGGACTAGCGGTACACAATGAGCAGTTCTTC.

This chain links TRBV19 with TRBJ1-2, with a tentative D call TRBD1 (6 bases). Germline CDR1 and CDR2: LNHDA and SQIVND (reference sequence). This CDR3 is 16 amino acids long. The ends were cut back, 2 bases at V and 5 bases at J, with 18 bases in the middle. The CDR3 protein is CASSIRDIGSTYGYTF. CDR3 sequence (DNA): TGTGCCAGTAGTATACGGGACATTGGTTCAACATATGGCTACACCTTC.

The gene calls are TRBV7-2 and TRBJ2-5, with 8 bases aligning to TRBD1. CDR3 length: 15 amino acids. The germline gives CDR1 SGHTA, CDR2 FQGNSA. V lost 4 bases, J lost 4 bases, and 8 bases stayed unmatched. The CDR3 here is CASSSRTGRGETQYF. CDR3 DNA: TGTGCCAGCAGCTCAAGGACAGGGAGAGGAGAGACCCAGTACTTC.

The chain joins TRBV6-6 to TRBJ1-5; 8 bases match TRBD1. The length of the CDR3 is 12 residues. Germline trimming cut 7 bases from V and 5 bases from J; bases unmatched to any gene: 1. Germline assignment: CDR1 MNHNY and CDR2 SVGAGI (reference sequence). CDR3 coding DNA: TGTGCCAGCAAGGACAGGGATCAGCCCCAGCATTTT. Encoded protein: CASKDRDQPQHF.

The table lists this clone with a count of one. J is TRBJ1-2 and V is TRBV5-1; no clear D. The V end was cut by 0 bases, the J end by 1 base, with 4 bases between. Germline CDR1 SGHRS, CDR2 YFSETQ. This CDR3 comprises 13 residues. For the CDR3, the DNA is TGCGCCAGCAGCTTGGACAGTAACTATGGCTACACCTTC. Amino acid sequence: CASSLDSNYGYTF.

DNA of the CDR3: TGCGCCAGCAGCCACAGGACTAGCGGGGGCACCGGGGAGCTGTTTTTT. As protein: CASSHRTSGGTGELFF. V is TRBV5-1 and J is TRBJ2-2, with 13 bases matching TRBD2. Germline V gene lookup returns CDR1 SGHRS and CDR2 YFSETQ. The CDR3 is 16 amino acids. V lost 4 bases to trimming and J lost 4 bases; unmatched junction nucleotides: 4.

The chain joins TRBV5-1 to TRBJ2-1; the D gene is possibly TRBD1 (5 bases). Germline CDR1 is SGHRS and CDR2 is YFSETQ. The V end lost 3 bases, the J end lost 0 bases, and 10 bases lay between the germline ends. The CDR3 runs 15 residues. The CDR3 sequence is CASSSGFSSYNEQFF. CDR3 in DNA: TGCGCCAGCAGCTCAGGGTTTAGCTCCTACAATGAGCAGTTCTTC.

CDR3 nucleotide sequence: TGTGCCAGTAGTATGTCGGTCGGGGATAGCAATCAGCCCCAGCATTTT. Protein sequence: CASSMSVGDSNQPQHF. This chain joins TRBV19 and TRBJ1-5; D is ambiguous. There are 16 residues in the CDR3. CDR1 is LNHDA and CDR2 is SQIVND in the germline V gene (reference sequence). Trimming pared 3 bases from V and 0 bases from J, leaving 12 bases between.

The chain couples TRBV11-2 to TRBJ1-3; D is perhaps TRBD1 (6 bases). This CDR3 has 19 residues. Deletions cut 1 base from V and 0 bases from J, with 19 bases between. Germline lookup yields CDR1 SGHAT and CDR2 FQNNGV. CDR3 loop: CASSLGRGGGAYSGNTIYF. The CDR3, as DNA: TGTGCCAGCAGCTTAGGGCGTGGGGGGGGCGCATACTCTGGAAACACCATATATTTT.

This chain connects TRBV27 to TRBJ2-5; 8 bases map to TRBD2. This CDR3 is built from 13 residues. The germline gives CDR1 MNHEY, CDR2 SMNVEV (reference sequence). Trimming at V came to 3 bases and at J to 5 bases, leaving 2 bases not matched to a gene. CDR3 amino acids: CASSLQRGETQYF. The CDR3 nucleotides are TGTGCCAGCAGTTTGCAGCGGGGGGAGACCCAGTACTTC.

The CDR3: CASSFEVPTDTQYF. The CDR3 bases are TGTGCCAGCAGTTTCGAGGTTCCCACAGATACGCAGTATTTT. The gene calls are TRBV27 and TRBJ2-3; D is undetermined. Per the germline V gene, CDR1 is MNHEY and CDR2 is SMNVEV (reference sequence). Trimming cost V 3 bases and J 2 bases, with 9 bases left between them. CDR3 length equals 14 residues.

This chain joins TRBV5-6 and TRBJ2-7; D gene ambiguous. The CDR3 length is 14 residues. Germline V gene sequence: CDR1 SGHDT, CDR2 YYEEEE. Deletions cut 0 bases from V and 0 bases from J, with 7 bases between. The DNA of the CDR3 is TGTGCCAGCAGCTTGGGGCCTAGCTCCTACGAGCAGTACTTC. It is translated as CASSLGPSSYEQYF.

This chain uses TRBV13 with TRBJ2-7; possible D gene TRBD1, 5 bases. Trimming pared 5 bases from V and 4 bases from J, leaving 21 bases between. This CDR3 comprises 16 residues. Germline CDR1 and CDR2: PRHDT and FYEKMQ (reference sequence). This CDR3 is CASSQTDGAPLYEQYF. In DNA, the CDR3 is TGTGCCAGCAGCCAAACCGATGGGGCCCCGCTATACGAGCAGTACTTC. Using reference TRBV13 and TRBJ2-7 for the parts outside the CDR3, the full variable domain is AAGVIQSPRHLIKEKRETATLKCYPIPRHDTVYWYQQGPGQDPQFLISFYEKMQSDKGSIPDRFSAQQFSDYHSELNMSSLELGDSALYFCASSQTDGAPLYEQYFGPGTRLTVT.

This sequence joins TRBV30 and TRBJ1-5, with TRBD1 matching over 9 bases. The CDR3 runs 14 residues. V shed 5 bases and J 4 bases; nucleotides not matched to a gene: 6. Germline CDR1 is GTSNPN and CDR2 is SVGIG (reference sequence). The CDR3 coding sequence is TGTGCCTGGGGAGGCGGGACAGGGAATCAGCCCCAGCATTTT. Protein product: CAWGGGTGNQPQHF. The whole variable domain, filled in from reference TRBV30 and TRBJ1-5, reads SQTIHQWPATLVQPVGSPLSLECTVEGTSNPNLYWYRQAAGRGLQLLFYSVGIGQISSEVPQNLSASRPQDRQFILSSKKLLLSDSGFYLCAWGGGTGNQPQHFGDGTRLSIL.

The CDR3 DNA sequence: TGCGCCAGCAGCCAAGCTCTCCCAGGTCACAATGAGCAGTTCTTC. Translation: CASSQALPGHNEQFF. The V gene is TRBV4-3, the J gene TRBJ2-1; D is unclear. Trimming cost V 1 base and J 5 bases, with 12 bases left between them. The CDR3 is made up of 15 amino acids. Germline V CDR1 and CDR2: LGHNA, YSLEER.

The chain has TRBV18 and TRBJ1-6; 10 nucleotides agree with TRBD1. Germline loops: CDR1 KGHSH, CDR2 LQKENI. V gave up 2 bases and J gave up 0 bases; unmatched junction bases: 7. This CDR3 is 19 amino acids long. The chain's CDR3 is CASSPFRDRGSSYNSPLHF. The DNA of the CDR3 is TGTGCCAGCTCACCATTCCGGGACAGGGGAAGCTCCTATAATTCACCCCTCCACTTT.

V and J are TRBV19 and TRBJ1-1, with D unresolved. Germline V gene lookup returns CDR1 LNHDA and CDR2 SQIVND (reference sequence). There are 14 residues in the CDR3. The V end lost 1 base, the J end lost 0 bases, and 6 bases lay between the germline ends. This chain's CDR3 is CASSIVHLNTEAFF. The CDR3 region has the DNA TGTGCCAGTAGTATAGTACATTTGAACACTGAAGCTTTCTTT.

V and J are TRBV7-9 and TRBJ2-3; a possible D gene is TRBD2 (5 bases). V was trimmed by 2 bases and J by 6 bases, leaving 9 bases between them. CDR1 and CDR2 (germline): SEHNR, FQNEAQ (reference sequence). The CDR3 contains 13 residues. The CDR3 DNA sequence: TGTGCCAGCAGCTTATCTAGGAGGGATACGCAGTATTTT. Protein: CASSLSRRDTQYF.

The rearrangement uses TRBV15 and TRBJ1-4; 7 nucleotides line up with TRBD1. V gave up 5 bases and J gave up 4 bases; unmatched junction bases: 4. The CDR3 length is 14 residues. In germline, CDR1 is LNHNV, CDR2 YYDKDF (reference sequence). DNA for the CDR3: TGTGCCACCAGCCCGCAGGGGGATAATGAAAAACTGTTTTTT. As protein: CATSPQGDNEKLFF.

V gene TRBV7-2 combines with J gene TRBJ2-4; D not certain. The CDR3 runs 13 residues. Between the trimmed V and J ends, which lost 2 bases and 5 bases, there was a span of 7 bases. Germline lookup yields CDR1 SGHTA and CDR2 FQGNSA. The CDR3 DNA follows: TGTGCCAGCAGCTTAATGGGCCAAAACATTCAGTACTTC. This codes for CASSLMGQNIQYF.

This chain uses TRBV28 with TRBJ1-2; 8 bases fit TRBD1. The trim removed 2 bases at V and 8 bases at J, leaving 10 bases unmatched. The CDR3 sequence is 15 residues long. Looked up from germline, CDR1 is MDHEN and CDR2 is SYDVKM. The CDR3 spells CASSLRVAGQGGYTF. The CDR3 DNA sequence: TGTGCCAGCAGTTTAAGAGTGGCAGGACAGGGCGGCTACACCTTC.